This T cell receptor beta chain was found in a study of human T cells and chemical hapten exposure. MiXCR, applied by TCRdb to the RACE reads, yields one record per CDR3 protein. Seen here are about 47,000 distinct CDR3 sequences, 3.7% observed once, and the top ten hold 4.5% to 6.5%. Time point specified: healthy volunteer bleed at 6 weeks. Blood, whole and unfractionated, served as the source for total RNA extraction. Germline V gives CDR1 MDHEN, CDR2 SYDVKM. There are 15 residues in the CDR3. The trim removed 5 bases at V and 2 bases at J, leaving 8 bases unmatched. This clonotype was obtained from a human donor in good health. Some clones in this sample may be carry-over from other donors' samples. The chain combines TRBV28 with TRBJ1-1, with 7 nucleotides matching TRBD1. Sample: whole blood. CDR3 region: CASSTSGTVNTEAFF. The DNA for the CDR3 is TGTGCCAGCAGTACGTCCGGGACAGTCAACACTGAAGCTTTCTTT.